This is a list of T cell receptor beta chains from one sample in a study of blood T cell repertoires in COVID-19. The method was immunoSEQ multiplex PCR; TCRdb's version includes in-frame clones alone and lacks a portion of them. This repertoire shows tens of thousands of clones, around 85% found once; its top ten account for roughly 12%. Sequencing was carried out using peripheral blood. All receptors come from a human donor in a cohort sampled during active COVID-19. CDR3s include the opening cysteine and the closing phenylalanine or tryptophan. A D gene is named only where the DNA matches it firmly. Some rows have no size entry. The others give once, few or many, or a class for an expanded clone.

V gene: TRBV7-2; J gene: TRBJ2-7; clone size: -; D gene: -; CDR3 DNA: TGTGCCAGCAGCTTTGTGGGGGCCCCTTACGAGCAGTACTTC; CDR3 protein: CASSFVGAPYEQYF
V gene: TRBV7-2; J gene: TRBJ2-7; clone size: -; D gene: TRBD1; CDR3 DNA: TGTGCCAGCAGCTCCGACAGGGAACAGCAGTACTTC; CDR3 protein: CASSSDREQQYF
V gene: TRBV24-1; J gene: TRBJ2-7; clone size: -; D gene: TRBD1; CDR3 DNA: TGTGCCACCAGTGATTCAGGGGGCTACGAGCAGTACTTC; CDR3 protein: CATSDSGGYEQYF
V gene: TRBV18; J gene: TRBJ1-4; clone size: -; D gene: TRBD1; CDR3 DNA: TGTGCCAGCTCATTACAACAGGGGGCGCTGGATGAAAAACTGTTTTTT; CDR3 protein: CASSLQQGALDEKLFF
V gene: TRBV10-3; J gene: TRBJ1-1; clone size: -; D gene: -; CDR3 DNA: TGTGCCATCAGTGAAGGGGCGACAGCCAACACTGAAGCTTTCTTT; CDR3 protein: CAISEGATANTEAFF
V gene: TRBV5-4; J gene: TRBJ1-2; clone size: -; D gene: -; CDR3 DNA: TGTGCCAGCAGCTTGGTTCGGCAGGGAGGCTATGGCTACACCTTC; CDR3 protein: CASSLVRQGGYGYTF
V gene: TRBV4-1; J gene: TRBJ2-5; clone size: -; D gene: -; CDR3 DNA: TGCGCCAGCAGCCAGGAAGGACTTGAAGAGACCCAGTACTTC; CDR3 protein: CASSQEGLEETQYF
V gene: TRBV6-5; J gene: TRBJ2-1; clone size: -; D gene: TRBD2; CDR3 DNA: TGTGCCAGCAGTTACAGACTAGCGGGGGGGAACAATGAGCAGTTCTTC; CDR3 protein: CASSYRLAGGNNEQFF
V gene: TRBV30; J gene: TRBJ2-3; clone size: -; D gene: -; CDR3 DNA: TGTGCCTGGAGTTCAACCTTAGGGGGTACAGATACGCAGTATTTT; CDR3 protein: CAWSSTLGGTDTQYF
V gene: TRBV5-1; J gene: TRBJ1-2; clone size: -; D gene: -; CDR3 DNA: TGCGCCAGCAGCTTGGAGCCGGGGAGAGGCTACACCTTC; CDR3 protein: CASSLEPGRGYTF
V gene: TRBV5-6; J gene: TRBJ2-1; clone size: -; D gene: TRBD2; CDR3 DNA: TGTGCCAGCAGCTTGGTGGATCGGCGGGGGGGCCGCAATGAGCAGTTCTTC; CDR3 protein: CASSLVDRRGGRNEQFF
V gene: TRBV24-1; J gene: TRBJ2-3; clone size: -; D gene: TRBD1; CDR3 DNA: TGTGCCACCAGTGACACCGGGACAGGGGCTCGCACAGATACGCAGTATTTT; CDR3 protein: CATSDTGTGARTDTQYF
V gene: TRBV9; J gene: TRBJ1-5; clone size: -; D gene: -; CDR3 DNA: TGTGCCAGCAGCGTATCGGCGGCTCGCAATCAGCCCCAGCATTTT; CDR3 protein: CASSVSAARNQPQHF
V gene: TRBV12-2; J gene: TRBJ1-4; clone size: once; D gene: -; CDR3 DNA: TGTGCAAGTCGCTTAGCCTGGACAGAAGTGTGCGAAAAACTGTTTTTT; CDR3 protein: CASRLAWTEVCEKLFF
V gene: TRBV6-2/TRBV6-3; J gene: TRBJ1-5; clone size: -; D gene: -; CDR3 DNA: TGTGCCAGCAGCTCCCAGGGTCAGCCCCAGCATTTT; CDR3 protein: CASSSQGQPQHF
V gene: TRBV5-4; J gene: TRBJ1-1; clone size: -; D gene: TRBD1; CDR3 DNA: TGTGCCAGCACCTTTACAGGGGGAAAGACTGAAGCTTTCTTT; CDR3 protein: CASTFTGGKTEAFF
V gene: TRBV30; J gene: TRBJ1-5; clone size: -; D gene: -; CDR3 DNA: TGTGCCTGGAGTCTCCGGCGGGGCCTCAATCAGCCCCAGCATTTT; CDR3 protein: CAWSLRRGLNQPQHF
V gene: TRBV12-5; J gene: TRBJ1-6; clone size: -; D gene: TRBD1; CDR3 DNA: TGTGCTAGTGGCCTGGACAGGGGAAGCTCCTATAATTCACCCCTCCACTTT; CDR3 protein: CASGLDRGSSYNSPLHF
V gene: TRBV19; J gene: TRBJ2-7; clone size: -; D gene: -; CDR3 DNA: TGTGCCAGTAGTATGCGGTCCCGCTACGAGCAGTACTTC; CDR3 protein: CASSMRSRYEQYF
V gene: TRBV4-3; J gene: TRBJ2-2; clone size: -; D gene: TRBD2; CDR3 DNA: TGCGCCAGCAGCCAAGGACGGACTAGAGGTTTGGGAAGTGGCACCGGGGAGCTGTTTTTT; CDR3 protein: CASSQGRTRGLGSGTGELFF
V gene: TRBV4-1; J gene: TRBJ1-1; clone size: -; D gene: -; CDR3 DNA: TGCGCCAGCAGCCTTTTACCAGGGGAACACACTGAAGCTTTCTTT; CDR3 protein: CASSLLPGEHTEAFF
V gene: TRBV6-6; J gene: TRBJ1-2; clone size: once; D gene: TRBD1; CDR3 DNA: TGTGCCAGCAGTTGGGACAGGGGGCAGGATGGCTACACCTTC; CDR3 protein: CASSWDRGQDGYTF
V gene: TRBV29-1; J gene: TRBJ1-5; clone size: -; D gene: -; CDR3 DNA: TGCAGCGCCTCGGGGGGATCCGATGGCAATCAGCCCCAGCATTTT; CDR3 protein: CSASGGSDGNQPQHF
V gene: TRBV10-3; J gene: TRBJ1-3; clone size: -; D gene: -; CDR3 DNA: TGTGCCATCAGTGAGTCGAAGAGTACCTCTGGAAACACCATATATTTT; CDR3 protein: CAISESKSTSGNTIYF
V gene: TRBV7-9; J gene: TRBJ2-2; clone size: -; D gene: -; CDR3 DNA: TGTGCCAGCAGCCAAGGGCCAGGGGTCACCGGGGAGCTGTTTTTT; CDR3 protein: CASSQGPGVTGELFF
V gene: TRBV19; J gene: TRBJ1-5; clone size: -; D gene: -; CDR3 DNA: TGTGCCAGTAGTATATCAGGGAATGGGCCCCAGCATTTT; CDR3 protein: CASSISGNGPQHF
V gene: TRBV30; J gene: TRBJ1-6; clone size: few; D gene: -; CDR3 DNA: TGTGCCTGGAAGGGATTGGGGGGAAATTCACCCCTCCACTTT; CDR3 protein: CAWKGLGGNSPLHF
V gene: TRBV10-1; J gene: TRBJ2-3; clone size: few; D gene: TRBD2; CDR3 DNA: TGCGCCAGCAGTGAGTCGGAGCGGGGCCTCACAGATACGCAGTATTTT; CDR3 protein: CASSESERGLTDTQYF
V gene: TRBV21-1; J gene: TRBJ1-5; clone size: few; D gene: -; CDR3 DNA: TGTGCCAGCAGCAAAGTAAGGAACAGGGCTTCCAATCAGCCCCAGCATTTT; CDR3 protein: CASSKVRNRASNQPQHF
V gene: TRBV3-1/TRBV3-2; J gene: TRBJ2-7; clone size: -; D gene: TRBD1; CDR3 DNA: TGTGCCAGCAGCCAAGATTTGGGCAGGGGGTCCTACGAGCAGTACTTC; CDR3 protein: CASSQDLGRGSYEQYF